This T cell receptor (beta chain) comes out of a study of blood T cell repertoires in COVID-19. The CDR3 totals 16 residues. This table comes from immunoSEQ multiplex PCR, and its TCRdb copy is limited to in-frame clones, with some not included. The sample holds some 360,000 clones, approximately 89% seen once. The sequencing input was peripheral blood. The chain recombines TRBV1 with TRBJ1-4. TRBV1 is deemed a pseudogene. The TCR comes from a woman aged 55-70 years with COVID-19, enrolled during active disease. CDR3 protein: CTSSRNTILTNEKLFF. In DNA form, the CDR3 reads TGCACCAGCAGCCGCAATACGATACTTACTAATGAAAAACTGTTTTTT.